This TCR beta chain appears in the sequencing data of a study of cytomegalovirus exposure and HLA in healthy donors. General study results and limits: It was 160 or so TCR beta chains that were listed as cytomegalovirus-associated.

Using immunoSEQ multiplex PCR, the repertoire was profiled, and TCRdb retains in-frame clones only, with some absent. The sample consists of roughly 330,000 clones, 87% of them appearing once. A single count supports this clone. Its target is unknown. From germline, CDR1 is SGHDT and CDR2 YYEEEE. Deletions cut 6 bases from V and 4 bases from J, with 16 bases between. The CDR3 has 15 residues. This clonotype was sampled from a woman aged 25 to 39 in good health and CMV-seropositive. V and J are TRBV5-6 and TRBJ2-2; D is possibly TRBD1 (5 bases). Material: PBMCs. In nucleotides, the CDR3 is TGTGCCAGCACCCTCTACGGCCAGGGCACCGGGGAGCTGTTTTTT. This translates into CASTLYGQGTGELFF.